This T cell receptor beta chain stems from a study of PD-1 blockade in classical Hodgkin lymphoma. General study findings and limits: It was among complete responders that baseline diversity resembled that of newly diagnosed patients. Nivolumab initiated under 1 year post-ASCT led to patient exclusion. What caused the repertoire differences, perhaps disease activity or prior therapy, remains undefined.

Germline-derived CDR1 and CDR2 are SEHNR and FQNEAQ (reference sequence). V lost 5 bases to trimming and J lost 3 bases, with 7 bases between them. The CDR3 covers 12 residues. Time point denoted: cycle 4 day 1 (C4D1), after six to seven weeks of nivolumab. All patients relapsed after autologous stem cell transplantation, and brentuximab vedotin exposure varied. Assay: immunoSEQ multiplex PCR; the TCRdb copy retains only in-frame clones and omits some. Among about 96,000 clones listed, about 93% were seen once. As regards this clone: The antigen remains undetermined.

The chain carries TRBV7-9 and TRBJ1-1; D may be TRBD1 (5 bases). This clonotype originated in a human donor with classical Hodgkin lymphoma. The input for sequencing was peripheral blood mononuclear cells (PBMCs), taken before the fourth cycle of nivolumab. The CDR3 sequence is CASSDRYTEAFF. The CDR3 DNA sequence: TGTGCCAGCAGCGACAGATACACTGAAGCTTTCTTT.